Listed below are T cell receptor beta chains from one sample, sequenced in a study of early T cells in non-severe SARS-CoV-2 infection. One entry per CDR3 protein, called by TCRdb with MiXCR from the 5' RACE reads. The sample records tens of thousands of distinct CDR3 sequences, more than 10% being singletons. The starting material was whole blood, obtained at baseline. The receptors here all came from an adult who was a healthcare worker with PCR-confirmed SARS-CoV-2 infection or an uninfected control (not recorded which). The donor label of this sample is uncertain. Both conserved end residues are part of each CDR3. The D gene is left open where the match is weak. Size values are once, few and many counts, or a class for expanded clones, and some rows have none.

V gene: TRBV19
clone size: .
D gene: .
CDR3 length: 16
J gene: TRBJ2-6
CDR3 protein: CASSKGPLSGANVLTF
CDR3 DNA: TGTGCCAGTAGCAAGGGACCGCTCTCTGGGGCCAACGTCCTGACTTTC

V gene: TRBV2
clone size: few
D gene: TRBD2
CDR3 length: 16
J gene: TRBJ2-3
CDR3 protein: CASSGFGGLSTDTQYF
CDR3 DNA: TGTGCCAGCAGTGGTTTTGGGGGACTAAGCACAGATACGCAGTATTTT

V gene: TRBV5-4
clone size: .
D gene: TRBD1
CDR3 length: 15
J gene: TRBJ1-2
CDR3 protein: CASSPTGVPIYGYTF
CDR3 DNA: TGTGCCAGCAGCCCTACAGGGGTGCCTATCTATGGCTACACCTTC

V gene: TRBV19
clone size: .
D gene: .
CDR3 length: 15
J gene: TRBJ2-5
CDR3 protein: CASSIEKGAVETQYF
CDR3 DNA: TGTGCCAGTAGTATAGAAAAGGGAGCGGTGGAGACCCAGTACTTC

V gene: TRBV6-2/TRBV6-3
clone size: .
D gene: TRBD2
CDR3 length: 16
J gene: TRBJ2-2
CDR3 protein: CASTIGLAGVTGELFF
CDR3 DNA: TGTGCCAGCACCATCGGACTAGCGGGGGTCACCGGGGAGCTGTTTTTT

V gene: TRBV19
clone size: .
D gene: TRBD2
CDR3 length: 15
J gene: TRBJ2-5
CDR3 protein: CASSPYLAGTETQYF
CDR3 DNA: TGTGCCAGTTCCCCCTACCTAGCGGGAACAGAGACCCAGTACTTC

V gene: TRBV6-6
clone size: .
D gene: TRBD1
CDR3 length: 14
J gene: TRBJ2-5
CDR3 protein: CASSQQGAGETQYF
CDR3 DNA: TGTGCCAGCAGTCAACAGGGGGCAGGGGAGACCCAGTACTTC

V gene: TRBV30
clone size: .
D gene: .
CDR3 length: 11
J gene: TRBJ1-1
CDR3 protein: CAWSGLTEAFF
CDR3 DNA: TGTGCCTGGAGTGGGCTGACTGAAGCTTTCTTT

V gene: TRBV30
clone size: many
D gene: .
CDR3 length: 17
J gene: TRBJ2-3
CDR3 protein: CAWSLRRQGLSTDTQYF
CDR3 DNA: TGTGCCTGGAGTCTCAGAAGACAGGGACTTAGCACAGATACGCAGTATTTT

V gene: TRBV7-2
clone size: few
D gene: TRBD2
CDR3 length: 16
J gene: TRBJ2-5
CDR3 protein: CASSLGSGGNRGTQYF
CDR3 DNA: TGTGCCAGCAGCTTAGGTAGCGGGGGCAACCGGGGGACCCAGTACTTC

V gene: TRBV27
clone size: .
D gene: TRBD2
CDR3 length: 17
J gene: TRBJ2-5
CDR3 protein: CASSYNKNGGYRETQYF
CDR3 DNA: TGTGCCAGCAGCTATAACAAGAACGGGGGGTATCGAGAGACCCAGTACTTC

V gene: TRBV6-5
clone size: many
D gene: .
CDR3 length: 12
J gene: TRBJ1-1
CDR3 protein: CASSYDSNEAFF
CDR3 DNA: TGTGCCAGCAGTTACGACAGCAATGAAGCTTTCTTT

V gene: TRBV5-1
clone size: .
D gene: TRBD1
CDR3 length: 15
J gene: TRBJ1-1
CDR3 protein: CASSLATGGLIEAFF
CDR3 DNA: TGCGCCAGCAGCTTGGCAACAGGGGGCTTGATAGAAGCTTTCTTT

V gene: TRBV5-1
clone size: .
D gene: TRBD1
CDR3 length: 16
J gene: TRBJ1-2
CDR3 protein: CASSPGQGAPIEGYTF
CDR3 DNA: TGCGCCAGCAGCCCGGGACAGGGGGCGCCAATAGAAGGCTACACCTTC

V gene: TRBV6-6
clone size: .
D gene: .
CDR3 length: 14
J gene: TRBJ2-3
CDR3 protein: CASRYSGVQDTQYF
CDR3 DNA: TGTGCCAGCAGGTATTCAGGGGTCCAAGATACGCAGTATTTT

V gene: TRBV18
clone size: many
D gene: .
CDR3 length: 16
J gene: TRBJ2-6
CDR3 protein: CASSPPTGSGANVLTF
CDR3 DNA: TGTGCCAGCTCACCCCCGACAGGTTCCGGGGCCAACGTCCTGACTTTC

V gene: TRBV4-2
clone size: .
D gene: .
CDR3 length: 15
J gene: TRBJ2-3
CDR3 protein: CASSQDRQDGDTQYF
CDR3 DNA: TGTGCCAGCAGCCAAGATCGTCAGGATGGAGATACGCAGTATTTT

V gene: TRBV5-1
clone size: .
D gene: TRBD1
CDR3 length: 15
J gene: TRBJ2-2
CDR3 protein: CASTRYRGTAGELFF
CDR3 DNA: TGCGCCAGCACCCGGTACAGGGGGACGGCCGGGGAGCTGTTTTTT

V gene: TRBV20-1
clone size: .
D gene: .
CDR3 length: 16
J gene: TRBJ2-5
CDR3 protein: CSATGQHDRLQETQYF
CDR3 DNA: TGCAGTGCTACCGGCCAACATGACAGGCTCCAAGAGACCCAGTACTTC